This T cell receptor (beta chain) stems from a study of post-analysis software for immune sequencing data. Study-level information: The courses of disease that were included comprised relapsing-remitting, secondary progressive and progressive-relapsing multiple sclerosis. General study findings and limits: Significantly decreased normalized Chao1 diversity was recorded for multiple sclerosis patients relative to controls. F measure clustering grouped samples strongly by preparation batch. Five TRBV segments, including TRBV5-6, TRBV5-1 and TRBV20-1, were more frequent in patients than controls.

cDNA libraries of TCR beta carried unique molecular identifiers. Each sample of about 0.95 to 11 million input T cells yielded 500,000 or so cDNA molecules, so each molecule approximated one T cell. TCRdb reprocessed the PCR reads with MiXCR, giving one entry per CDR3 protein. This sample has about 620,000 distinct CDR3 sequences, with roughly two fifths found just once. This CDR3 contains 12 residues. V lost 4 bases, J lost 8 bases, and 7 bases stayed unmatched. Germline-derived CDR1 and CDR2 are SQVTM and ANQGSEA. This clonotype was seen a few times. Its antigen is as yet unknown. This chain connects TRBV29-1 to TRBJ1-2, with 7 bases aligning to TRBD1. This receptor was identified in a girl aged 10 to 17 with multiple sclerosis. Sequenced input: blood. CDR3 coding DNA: TGCAGCGTTGGGGGTCAACAGGGGGGCTACACCTTC. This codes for CSVGGQQGGYTF.